Each of the 10 T cell receptor beta chains below was sequenced from the same sample in a study of blood T cell repertoires in COVID-19. This table comes from immunoSEQ multiplex PCR, and its TCRdb copy is limited to in-frame clones, with some not included. The sample lists 250,000 to 300,000 clones, approximately 86% occurring once. Input material: peripheral blood. These receptors were obtained from a woman in her 30s with acute or convalescent COVID-19.

This sequence joins TRBV4-3 and TRBJ2-5; D unresolved. Trimming stripped 0 bases from V and 4 bases from J, with 9 bases between. Germline assignment: CDR1 LGHNA and CDR2 YSLEER. The CDR3 consists of 14 residues. CDR3 sequence reads: CASSQDLPVETQYF. The DNA of the CDR3 is TGCGCCAGCAGCCAAGATCTACCTGTAGAGACCCAGTACTTC.

This chain uses TRBV7-2 with TRBJ1-2; weak D call: TRBD1 (5 bases). Germline values: CDR1 SGHTA, CDR2 FQGNSA. The CDR3 loop spans 16 amino acids. V lost 1 base and J 0 bases, leaving 12 bases between the germline ends. The CDR3 loop is CASSLVTGGANYGYTF. The CDR3 DNA follows: TGTGCCAGCAGCTTAGTTACGGGGGGAGCTAACTATGGCTACACCTTC.

This clone was detected a few times. This rearrangement joins TRBV11-3 to TRBJ1-1; no definite D call. In germline, CDR1 is SGHNT, CDR2 YENEEA. The V gene lost 5 bases and the J gene lost 7 bases, with 8 bases spanning the gap. CDR3 length: 11 amino acids. Written as DNA, the CDR3 is TGTGCCAGCAGCGAGATAAGTGAAGCTTTCTTT. Its protein is CASSEISEAFF.

The chain uses TRBV6-5 and TRBJ1-1; TRBD1 matches 7 bases. Germline CDR1 is MNHEY and CDR2 is SVGAGI. With V trimmed by 6 bases and J by 0 bases, 4 bases remained unmatched. The CDR3 extends over 14 amino acids. The CDR3 sequence: CASRLTGMNTEAFF. As DNA, the CDR3 is TGTGCCAGCAGGTTGACAGGGATGAACACTGAAGCTTTCTTT.

This clone was seen once. The V call is TRBV19, the J call TRBJ1-2; no firm D call. V was pared by 2 bases and J by 0 bases, with 7 bases between. The germline gives CDR1 LNHDA, CDR2 SQIVND (reference sequence). The CDR3 contains 14 residues. DNA of the CDR3: TGTGCCAGTAGTATACTGAGTACTAACTATGGCTACACCTTC. This sequence encodes CASSILSTNYGYTF.

The rearrangement uses TRBV2 and TRBJ2-3; TRBD1 aligns across 7 bases. Trimming removed 4 bases from V and 12 bases from J; junction bases left unmatched: 7. This CDR3 contains 12 residues. In germline, CDR1 is SNHLY, CDR2 FYNNEI. CDR3 nucleotide sequence: TGTGCCAGCAGTGCAATCAGGGGGATTCAGTATTTT. Its translation is CASSAIRGIQYF.

The rearrangement uses TRBV6-5 and TRBJ2-5, with a tentative D call TRBD1 (8 bases). V was cut by 6 bases and J by 1 base, with 15 bases left in between. This CDR3 has 15 residues. Per the germline V gene, CDR1 is MNHEY and CDR2 is SVGAGI. CDR3 sequence: CASSRTGGGQETQYF. CDR3 coding DNA: TGTGCCAGCAGCCGAACAGGGGGGGGCCAAGAGACCCAGTACTTC.

This clone showed up just once. The chain employs TRBV19 and TRBJ2-5; 8 bases are a match to TRBD1. Trimming removed 7 bases from V and 5 bases from J; junction bases left unmatched: 9. Looked up from germline, CDR1 is LNHDA and CDR2 is SQIVND (reference sequence). This CDR3 comprises 14 residues. The CDR3 DNA is TGTGCCAGTACCCAGACAGGGGCAACGGAGACCCAGTACTTC. Its translation: CASTQTGATETQYF.

CDR3 amino acids: CASSQVTSGSGEQFF. For the CDR3, the DNA is TGCGCCAGCAGCCAAGTTACTAGCGGGAGTGGTGAGCAGTTCTTC. The chain is built from TRBV4-3 and TRBJ2-1; 11 bases fit TRBD2. This CDR3 is 15 amino acids long. The ends lost 1 base at V and 9 bases at J; junction bases unmatched: 5. Per germline, CDR1 LGHNA and CDR2 YSLEER.

The chain couples TRBV5-4 to TRBJ1-1; possible D gene TRBD1, 5 bases. V lost 7 bases to trimming and J lost 6 bases, with 22 bases between them. Germline CDR1 is SGHNT and CDR2 is YYREEE (reference sequence). This CDR3 region has 15 residues. CDR3 protein: CASRLRGGNMAEAFF. The CDR3 coding sequence is TGTGCCAGCCGCCTGAGGGGAGGGAACATGGCTGAAGCTTTCTTT.